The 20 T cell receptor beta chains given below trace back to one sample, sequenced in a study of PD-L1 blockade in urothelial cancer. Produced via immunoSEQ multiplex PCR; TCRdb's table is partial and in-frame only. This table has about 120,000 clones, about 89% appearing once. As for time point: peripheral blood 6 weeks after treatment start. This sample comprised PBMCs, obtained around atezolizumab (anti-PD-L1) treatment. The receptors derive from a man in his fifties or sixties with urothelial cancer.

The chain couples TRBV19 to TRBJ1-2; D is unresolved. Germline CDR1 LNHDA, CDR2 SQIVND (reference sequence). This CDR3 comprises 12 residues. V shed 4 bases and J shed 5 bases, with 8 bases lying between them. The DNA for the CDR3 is TGTGCCAGTAGTACAGGTGATTATGGCTACACCTTC. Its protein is CASSTGDYGYTF.

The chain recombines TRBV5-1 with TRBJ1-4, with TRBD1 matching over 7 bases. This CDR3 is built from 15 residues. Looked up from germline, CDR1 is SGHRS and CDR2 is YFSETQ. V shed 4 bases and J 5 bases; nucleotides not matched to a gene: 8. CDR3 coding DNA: TGCGCCAGCAGCCCGAGGACAGGAGAGAATGAAAAACTGTTTTTT. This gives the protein CASSPRTGENEKLFF.

The CDR3 here is CASSPGQGASGELFF. DNA for the CDR3: TGTGCCAGCAGTCCGGGACAGGGGGCATCCGGGGAGCTGTTTTTT. The J gene is TRBJ2-2, the V gene TRBV28, with TRBD1 matching 12 bases. With V trimmed by 5 bases and J by 6 bases, 4 bases remained unmatched. This CDR3 spans 15 amino acids. Germline assignment: CDR1 MDHEN and CDR2 SYDVKM.

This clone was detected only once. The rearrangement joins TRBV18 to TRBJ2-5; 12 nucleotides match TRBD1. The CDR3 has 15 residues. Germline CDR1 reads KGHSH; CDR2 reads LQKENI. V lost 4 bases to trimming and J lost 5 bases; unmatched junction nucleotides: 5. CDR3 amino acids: CASSLGQGAVETQYF. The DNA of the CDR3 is TGTGCCAGCTCACTGGGACAGGGGGCCGTTGAGACCCAGTACTTC.

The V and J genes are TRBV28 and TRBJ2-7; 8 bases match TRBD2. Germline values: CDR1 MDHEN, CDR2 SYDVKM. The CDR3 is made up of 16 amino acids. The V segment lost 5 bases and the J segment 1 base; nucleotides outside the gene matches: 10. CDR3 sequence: CASSPLGAGASYEQYF. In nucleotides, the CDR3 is TGTGCCAGCAGTCCCTTGGGAGCGGGGGCATCCTACGAGCAGTACTTC.

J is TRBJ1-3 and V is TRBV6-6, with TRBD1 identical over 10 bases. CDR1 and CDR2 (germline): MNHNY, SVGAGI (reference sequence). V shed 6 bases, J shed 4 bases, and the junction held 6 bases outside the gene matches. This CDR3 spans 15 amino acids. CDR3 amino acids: CASRRQGARGNTIYF. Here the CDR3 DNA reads TGTGCCAGCAGAAGACAGGGGGCGAGGGGAAACACCATATATTTT.

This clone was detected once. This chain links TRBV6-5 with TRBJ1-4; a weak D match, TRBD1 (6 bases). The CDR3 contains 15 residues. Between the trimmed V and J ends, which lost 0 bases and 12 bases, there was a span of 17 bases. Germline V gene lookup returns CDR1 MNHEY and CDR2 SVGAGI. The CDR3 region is CASSYSRTAMGELFF. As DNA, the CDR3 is TGTGCCAGCAGTTACTCTAGGACAGCGATGGGGGAACTGTTTTTT.

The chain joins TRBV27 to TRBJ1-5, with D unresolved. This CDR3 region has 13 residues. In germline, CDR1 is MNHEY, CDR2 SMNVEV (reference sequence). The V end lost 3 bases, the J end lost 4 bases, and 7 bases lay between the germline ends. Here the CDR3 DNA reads TGTGCCAGCAGTTTGGCGAGGAATCAGCCCCAGCATTTT. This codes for CASSLARNQPQHF.

The CDR3 is CASSMGQGSVDTQYF. The CDR3 DNA is TGTGCCAGCTCCATGGGACAGGGGTCGGTAGATACGCAGTATTTT. The chain couples TRBV18 to TRBJ2-3; the match to TRBD1 covers 10 bases. CDR3 length: 15 residues. Trimming at V came to 6 bases and at J to 5 bases, leaving 8 bases not matched to a gene. Per the germline V gene, CDR1 is KGHSH and CDR2 is LQKENI. The full variable domain, in which reference TRBV18 and TRBJ2-3 provide the parts outside the CDR3, is NAGVMQNPRHLVRRRGQEARLRCSPMKGHSHVYWYRQLPEEGLKFMVYLQKENIIDESGMPKERFSAEFPKEGPSILRIQQVVRGDSAAYFCASSMGQGSVDTQYFGPGTRLTVL.

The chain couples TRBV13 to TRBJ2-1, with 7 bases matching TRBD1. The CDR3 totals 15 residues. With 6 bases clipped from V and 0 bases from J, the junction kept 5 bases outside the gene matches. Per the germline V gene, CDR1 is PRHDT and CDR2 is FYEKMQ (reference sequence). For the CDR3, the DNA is TGTGCCAGCAGTGCGGACAGGAGCTCCTACAATGAGCAGTTCTTC. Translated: CASSADRSSYNEQFF.

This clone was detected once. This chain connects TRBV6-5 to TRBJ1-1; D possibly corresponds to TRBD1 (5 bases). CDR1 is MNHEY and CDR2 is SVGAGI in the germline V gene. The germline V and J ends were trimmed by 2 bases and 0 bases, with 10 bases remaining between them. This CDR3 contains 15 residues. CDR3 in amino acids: CASSYHRPLNTEAFF. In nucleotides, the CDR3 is TGTGCCAGCAGTTACCACAGGCCGCTGAACACTGAAGCTTTCTTT.

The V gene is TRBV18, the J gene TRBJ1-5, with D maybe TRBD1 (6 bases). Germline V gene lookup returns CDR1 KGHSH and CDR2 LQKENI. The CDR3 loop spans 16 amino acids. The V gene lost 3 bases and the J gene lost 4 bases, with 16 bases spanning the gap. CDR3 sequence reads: CASSPVQGQINQPQHF. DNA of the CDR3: TGTGCCAGCTCACCCGTACAGGGACAAATAAATCAGCCCCAGCATTTT.

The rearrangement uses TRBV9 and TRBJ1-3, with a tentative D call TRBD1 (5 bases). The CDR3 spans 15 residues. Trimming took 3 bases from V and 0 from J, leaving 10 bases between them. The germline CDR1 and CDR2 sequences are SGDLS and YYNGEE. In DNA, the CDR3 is TGTGCCAGCAGCGCTCAGGGTAACTCTGGAAACACCATATATTTT. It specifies CASSAQGNSGNTIYF.

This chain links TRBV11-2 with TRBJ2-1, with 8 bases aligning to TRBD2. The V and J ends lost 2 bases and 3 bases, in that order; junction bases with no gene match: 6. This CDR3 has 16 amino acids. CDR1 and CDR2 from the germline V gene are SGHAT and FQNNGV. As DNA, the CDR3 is TGTGCCAGCAGCTTAACCGGGAGGGCCGGCTACAATGAGCAGTTCTTC. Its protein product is CASSLTGRAGYNEQFF. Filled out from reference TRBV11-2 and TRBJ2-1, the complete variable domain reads EAGVAQSPRYKIIEKRQSVAFWCNPISGHATLYWYQQILGQGPKLLIQFQNNGVVDDSQLPKDRFSAERLKGVDSTLKIQPAKLEDSAVYLCASSLTGRAGYNEQFFGPGTRLTVL.

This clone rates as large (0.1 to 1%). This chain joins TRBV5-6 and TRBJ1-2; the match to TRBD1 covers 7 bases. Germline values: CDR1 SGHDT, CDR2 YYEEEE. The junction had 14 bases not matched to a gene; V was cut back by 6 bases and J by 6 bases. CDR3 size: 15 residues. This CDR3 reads CASIGFSGQANGYTF. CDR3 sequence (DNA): TGTGCCAGCATTGGGTTTTCTGGACAGGCAAATGGCTACACCTTC.

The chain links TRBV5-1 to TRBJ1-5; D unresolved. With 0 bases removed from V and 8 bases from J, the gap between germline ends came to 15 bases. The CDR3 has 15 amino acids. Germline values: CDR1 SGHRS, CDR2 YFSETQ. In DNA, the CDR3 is TGCGCCAGCAGCTTGGTGGGTTCAGAGCAGGAGCCCCAGCATTTT. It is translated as CASSLVGSEQEPQHF. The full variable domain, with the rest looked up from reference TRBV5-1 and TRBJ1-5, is KAGVTQTPRYLIKTRGQQVTLSCSPISGHRSVSWYQQTPGQGLQFLFEYFSETQRNKGNFPGRFSGRQFSNSRSEMNVSTLELGDSALYLCASSLVGSEQEPQHFGDGTRLSIL.

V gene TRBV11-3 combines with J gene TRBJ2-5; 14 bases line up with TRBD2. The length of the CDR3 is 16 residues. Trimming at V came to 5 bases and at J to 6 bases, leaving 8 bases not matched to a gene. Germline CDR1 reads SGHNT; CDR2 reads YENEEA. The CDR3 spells CASSPGLAGVLQTQYF. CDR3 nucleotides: TGTGCCAGCAGCCCGGGACTAGCGGGAGTTTTGCAGACCCAGTACTTC.

The CDR3 loop is CASSYYEGNTEAFF. The CDR3 coding sequence is TGTGCCAGCAGTTACTATGAGGGTAACACTGAAGCTTTCTTT. The chain has TRBV6-5 and TRBJ1-1, with D unresolved. The germline CDR1 and CDR2 sequences are MNHEY and SVGAGI. Trimming took 1 base from V and 2 from J, leaving 8 bases between them. This CDR3 is built from 14 residues.

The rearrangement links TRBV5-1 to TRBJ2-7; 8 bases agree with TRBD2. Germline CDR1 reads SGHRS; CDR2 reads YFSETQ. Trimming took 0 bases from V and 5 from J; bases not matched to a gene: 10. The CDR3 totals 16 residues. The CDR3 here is CASSLEVAAGGDEQYF. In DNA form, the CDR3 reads TGCGCCAGCAGCTTGGAGGTGGCGGCGGGAGGCGACGAGCAGTACTTC.

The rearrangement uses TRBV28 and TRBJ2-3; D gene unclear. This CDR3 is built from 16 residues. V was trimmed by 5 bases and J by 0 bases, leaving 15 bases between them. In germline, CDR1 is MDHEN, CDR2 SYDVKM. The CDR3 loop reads CASSPQTATSTDTQYF. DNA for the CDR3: TGTGCCAGCAGTCCGCAGACTGCGACTAGCACAGATACGCAGTATTTT.